A single T cell receptor beta chain is shown here with its context. The antigen this receptor binds is unknown. No base quality values were provided; no much bigger clone lies one nucleotide off. The sample comes from a study of OX40 agonist ivuxolimab in advanced cancers. Regarding the research as a whole: Ivuxolimab was an agonistic, fully human IgG2 monoclonal antibody directed against OX40 (CD134), a costimulatory receptor. The dose-escalation cohort was around 84% male with a mean age of about 58 years, ranging from 23 to 79. Peripheral TCRbeta sequencing was intended to test whether TCR sequence diversity was altered and clonal T-cell expansion was caused by ivuxolimab. Of the 50 or so patients in dose escalation, about 20 had hepatocellular carcinoma, some 15 had melanoma, 9 had renal cell carcinoma and 9 had head and neck cancer. The paper covers the monotherapy dose-escalation part of the phase I ivuxolimab trial, which included N ≈ 50 patients. Partial responses occurred in three dose-escalation patients, of whom one had hepatocellular carcinoma and two had cutaneous melanoma. Intravenous ivuxolimab was administered to patients every 2 weeks at six dose levels: 0.01, 0.1, 0.3, 1.5, 3 and 10 mg/kg. Prior anti-PD-1, anti-PD-L1 or anti-CTLA-4 therapy was permitted, and checkpoint inhibitors had been received by under 50% of dose-escalation patients. What the study reported, not specific to this receptor: Clonal expansion of both CD4+ and CD8+ blood T cells was observed from baseline to week 6 at doses 0.1 to 3.0 mg/kg. After ivuxolimab, more expanded clones were found on average in CD8+ T cells than in CD4+ T cells. In partial responders in the 0.1-3.0 mg/kg groups, normalized peripheral clonal expansion was found to be among the lowest, especially among CD8+ T cells. Which antigens the clonally expanded peripheral T cells were specific for was not determined. Low levels of normalized T-cell clonal expansion were also seen in some nonresponding patients.

Genomic DNA was extracted from sorted cells for sequencing of the TCRbeta CDR3 region. The immunoSEQ Assay was used for sequencing of TCRbeta CDR3 regions. Not all clones reach the TCRdb copy of this immuneACCESS table, which keeps in-frame sequences only. Checked studies attribute under half of the gap to unresolved V genes and leave the rest unexplained. The table for this sample lists tens of thousands of clones; roughly 86% of them were counted only once. More than 25% of the sample goes to the ten largest clones. The germline V gene specifies MDHEN as CDR1 and SYDVKM as CDR2. The CDR3 runs 19 residues from the cysteine to the phenylalanine. The entry retains the CDR3 DNA only, 57 bases that are in frame from base 1. Trimming leaves V shorter by 4 bases and J shorter by 0 bases, with the junction holding 15 bases beyond the gene matches. The trial excluded patients who had a history of autoimmune disease or were on systemic immunosuppression. Peripheral blood for TCR sequencing was collected from all dose cohorts at baseline, on cycle 4 day 1, and on cycle 7 day 1. Samples were obtained from an open-label, multicenter, first-in-human phase I dose-escalation trial of ivuxolimab. Adults with locally advanced or metastatic melanoma, renal cell, hepatocellular, or head and neck squamous cell carcinoma were enrolled in the trial. Before TCR sequencing, CD4+ T cells and CD8+ T cells from peripheral blood were sorted into separate populations.

This sequence was found in an adult with an advanced solid tumor such as melanoma, head and neck, liver or kidney cancer. The rearrangement joined TRBV28 to TRBJ1-5; 7 bases in between match TRBD1. The specimen comprised CD4+ or CD8+ T cells sorted from blood, sampled in a trial of the OX40 agonist ivuxolimab. The CDR3 reads CASSSSQGTLLLSNQPQHF. The DNA reads TGTGCCAGCAGTTCCTCACAGGGGACCCTACTCCTTAGCAATCAGCCCCAGCATTTT.